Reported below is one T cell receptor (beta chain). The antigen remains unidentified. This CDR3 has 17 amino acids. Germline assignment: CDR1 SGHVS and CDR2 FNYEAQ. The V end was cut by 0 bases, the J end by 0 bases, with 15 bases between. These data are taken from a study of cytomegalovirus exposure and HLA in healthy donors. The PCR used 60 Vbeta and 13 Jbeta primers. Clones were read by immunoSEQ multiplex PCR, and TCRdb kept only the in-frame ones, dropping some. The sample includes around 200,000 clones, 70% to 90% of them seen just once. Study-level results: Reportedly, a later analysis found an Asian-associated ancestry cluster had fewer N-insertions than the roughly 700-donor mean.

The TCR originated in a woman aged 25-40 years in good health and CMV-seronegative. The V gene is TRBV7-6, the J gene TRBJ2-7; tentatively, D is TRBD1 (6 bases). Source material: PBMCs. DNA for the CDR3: TGTGCCAGCAGCTTAGCGCCTCCTACAGGGAACTCCTACGAGCAGTACTTC. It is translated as CASSLAPPTGNSYEQYF. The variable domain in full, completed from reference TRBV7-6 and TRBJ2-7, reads GAGVSQSPRYKVTKRGQDVALRCDPISGHVSLYWYRQALGQGPEFLTYFNYEAQQDKSGLPNDRFSAERPEGSISTLTIQRTEQRDSAMYRCASSLAPPTGNSYEQYFGPGTRLTVT.